The T cell receptor beta chain under discussion was sequenced for a study of cytomegalovirus exposure and HLA in healthy donors. Study details: An early data release held 79 million or so unique TCRs from HLA-typed donors.

The PCR contained 60 Vbeta and 13 Jbeta primers. Measured with immunoSEQ multiplex PCR; TCRdb has only the in-frame clones, and not every one. The data contain 93,000 or so clones, 79% of them singletons. Donors showed nominal health when sampled, although they likely had unrecorded immune exposures. V lost 2 bases and J lost 1, with 6 bases in between. Germline-derived CDR1 and CDR2 are SGHRS and YFSETQ. CDR3 length: 14 amino acids. The sample consisted of PBMCs. The chain recombines TRBV5-1 with TRBJ2-2, with D tentatively TRBD2 (5 bases). The sequence was obtained from a middle-aged man in good health and CMV-seropositive. The CDR3 region is CASSFGVNTGELFF. CDR3 sequence (DNA): TGCGCCAGCAGCTTCGGGGTGAACACCGGGGAGCTGTTTTTT.